This T cell receptor (beta chain) comes out of a study of T cell responses to AZD1222 COVID-19 vaccine. Of note for this clone: Its target is not known.

The CDR3 spans 15 residues. V was clipped by 2 bases and J by 4 bases, with 12 bases between them. Germline CDR1 is MDHEN and CDR2 is SYDVKM. Findings and caveats of the study: All repertoire sampling was performed exclusively after the peak T cell response.

Assay used: immunoSEQ multiplex PCR; TCRdb lists only in-frame clones, some missing. Of under 120,000 clones in the sample, 70% to 90% were seen once. Sequencing used peripheral blood, obtained 28 days after the second AZD1222 dose. The source of this sequence is an adult who received the AZD1222 COVID-19 vaccine. The chain employs TRBV28 and TRBJ1-3, with D perhaps matching TRBD1 (6 bases). For the CDR3, the DNA is TGTGCCAGCAGTTTAGTCGGGACACCCGGAAACACCATATATTTT. Translation: CASSLVGTPGNTIYF.